The 18 T cell receptor beta chains below come from one sample, sequenced in a study of T cell changes during pregnancy in multiple sclerosis. Using immunoSEQ multiplex PCR, the repertoire was profiled, and TCRdb retains in-frame clones only, with some absent. Among approximately 70,000 clones, 91% were seen once, and the ten largest hold 0.7%. The input for sequencing was peripheral blood, taken in the third trimester of pregnancy. Source of these receptors: a female donor in good health, enrolled as a control in a pregnancy study.

The table lists this clone with a count of one. The genes are TRBV2 and TRBJ2-3; tentative D call: TRBD1 (5 bases). Germline V gene data show CDR1 as SNHLY and CDR2 as FYNNEI. Between the trimmed V and J ends, which lost 7 bases and 4 bases, there was a span of 9 bases. CDR3 length: 12 amino acids. The CDR3 is CASKDIADTQYF. The DNA of the CDR3 is TGTGCCAGCAAGGACATTGCAGATACGCAGTATTTT.

This clone was observed a single time. This rearrangement joins TRBV7-9 to TRBJ1-6; tentative D call: TRBD1 (5 bases). This CDR3 contains 14 residues. Germline CDR1 reads SEHNR; CDR2 reads FQNEAQ (reference sequence). V lost 6 bases, J lost 6 bases, and 12 bases lay in between. DNA for the CDR3: TGTGCCAGCAGGCGCCGGGACTCTAATTCACCCCTCCACTTT. Translated: CASRRRDSNSPLHF.

J is TRBJ1-1 and V is TRBV19; 10 nucleotides agree with TRBD1. The J segment lost 2 bases and the V segment lost 1 base, leaving 4 bases of the junction unmatched. This CDR3 has 16 residues. Germline CDR1 is LNHDA and CDR2 is SQIVND (reference sequence). The CDR3 sequence is CASSIGGTGVNTEAFF. For the CDR3, the DNA is TGTGCCAGTAGTATAGGGGGGACAGGGGTCAACACTGAAGCTTTCTTT. Full variable domain (remainder filled in from reference TRBV19 and TRBJ1-1): DGGITQSPKYLFRKEGQNVTLSCEQNLNHDAMYWYRQDPGQGLRLIYYSQIVNDFQKGDIAEGYSVSREKKESFPLTVTSAQKNPTAFYLCASSIGGTGVNTEAFFGQGTRLTVV.

This clone came up once. The chain uses TRBV5-5 and TRBJ1-4; D is perhaps TRBD1 (6 bases). CDR1 and CDR2 from the germline V gene are SGHKS and YYEKEE (reference sequence). V gave up 1 base and J gave up 8 bases, with 18 bases separating them. This CDR3 has 16 residues. DNA of the CDR3: TGTGCCAGCAGCTTGTTCGGACAGTCCGGTCGGGAAAAACTGTTTTTT. Protein sequence: CASSLFGQSGREKLFF. The variable domain in full, completed from reference TRBV5-5 and TRBJ1-4, reads DAGVTQSPTHLIKTRGQQVTLRCSPISGHKSVSWYQQVLGQGPQFIFQYYEKEERGRGNFPDRFSARQFPNYSSELNVNALLLGDSALYLCASSLFGQSGREKLFFGSGTQLSVL.

The chain is built from TRBV9 and TRBJ1-1, with D possibly matching TRBD1 (5 bases). Germline values: CDR1 SGDLS, CDR2 YYNGEE. This CDR3 is 15 amino acids long. The V gene lost 4 bases and the J gene lost 1 base, with 14 bases spanning the gap. CDR3 sequence (DNA): TGTGCCAGCAGCCTTCGAACGCAGGGGAACACTGAAGCTTTCTTT. This gives the protein CASSLRTQGNTEAFF.

The gene calls are TRBV5-4 and TRBJ2-5, with a possible D match to TRBD1 (5 bases). CDR3 length: 13 residues. Trimming left V 0 bases short and J 4 bases short, with 7 bases between. From germline, CDR1 is SGHNT and CDR2 YYREEE (reference sequence). CDR3 coding DNA: TGTGCCAGCAGCTTGGTAAGGGGAGAGACCCAGTACTTC. Amino acids: CASSLVRGETQYF.

This chain uses TRBV9 with TRBJ1-2, with D maybe TRBD1 (6 bases). There are 15 residues in the CDR3. Germline CDR1 and CDR2: SGDLS and YYNGEE. V was pared by 3 bases and J by 0 bases, with 12 bases between. The DNA of the CDR3 is TGTGCCAGCAGCGCGCAACAGGGCGCTAACTATGGCTACACCTTC. Amino acid sequence: CASSAQQGANYGYTF.

The V call is TRBV7-2, the J call TRBJ1-2, with D maybe TRBD1 (6 bases). The V and J ends lost 5 bases and 1 base respectively, with 11 bases between them. The CDR3 spans 14 residues. Germline V gene sequence: CDR1 SGHTA, CDR2 FQGNSA. CDR3 in DNA: TGTGCCAGCAGCCTTGACAGGAATAACTATGGCTACACCTTC. This translates into CASSLDRNNYGYTF.

This clone turned up a few times. The V call is TRBV6-6, the J call TRBJ1-1; D is perhaps TRBD1 (6 bases). The CDR3 runs to 15 residues. CDR1 and CDR2 from the germline V gene are MNHNY and SVGAGI (reference sequence). Between the trimmed V and J ends, which lost 6 bases and 6 bases, there was a span of 20 bases. CDR3 residues: CASSEFTGPSSEAFF. In DNA, the CDR3 is TGTGCCAGCAGCGAGTTTACAGGGCCTTCCTCTGAAGCTTTCTTT.

The chain employs TRBV15 and TRBJ1-2; tentatively, D is TRBD1 (6 bases). The CDR3 length is 15 residues. Per germline, CDR1 LNHNV and CDR2 YYDKDF (reference sequence). Deletions cut 1 base from V and 3 bases from J, with 12 bases between. The CDR3 DNA reads as TGTGCCACCAGCAGAGGATCACAGGGTCACTATGGCTACACCTTC. Its translation is CATSRGSQGHYGYTF.

The rearrangement links TRBV19 to TRBJ2-4; 7 nucleotides align to TRBD1. The germline gives CDR1 LNHDA, CDR2 SQIVND (reference sequence). The V gene end was trimmed by 2 bases and the J gene end by 0 bases; junction bases not matched to a gene: 7. The CDR3 has 17 residues. The CDR3 loop reads CASSIRADRLAKNIQYF. CDR3 DNA: TGTGCCAGTAGTATACGGGCGGACAGGCTAGCCAAAAACATTCAGTACTTC.

The J gene is TRBJ2-6, the V gene TRBV5-1; 10 bases match TRBD2. Germline CDR1 is SGHRS and CDR2 is YFSETQ. The CDR3 consists of 17 residues. Germline trimming cut 0 bases from V and 4 bases from J; bases unmatched to any gene: 4. This CDR3 is CASSLVLAGDGANVLTF. The CDR3 DNA follows: TGCGCCAGCAGCTTGGTTCTAGCGGGGGACGGGGCCAACGTCCTGACTTTC.

The rearrangement joins TRBV28 to TRBJ2-1; weak D call: TRBD1 (7 bases). This CDR3 has 15 amino acids. CDR1 is MDHEN, CDR2 SYDVKM, per germline. The V end was cut by 5 bases, the J end by 2 bases, with 13 bases between. In DNA form, the CDR3 reads TGTGCCAGCAGTACGGCAGGGGGGACCTACAATGAGCAGTTCTTC. Amino acid sequence: CASSTAGGTYNEQFF.

The chain employs TRBV10-3 and TRBJ2-3; 10 nucleotides agree with TRBD2. CDR1 and CDR2 (germline): ENHRY, SYGVKD. This CDR3 contains 15 residues. The ends lost 3 bases at V and 4 bases at J; junction bases unmatched: 4. This CDR3 reads CAISDASGGSDTQYF. As DNA, the CDR3 is TGTGCCATCAGTGATGCTAGCGGGGGTTCAGATACGCAGTATTTT.

V and J are TRBV5-4 and TRBJ1-2, with 12 bases identical to TRBD1. The CDR3 contains 16 residues. Looked up from germline, CDR1 is SGHNT and CDR2 is YYREEE (reference sequence). Germline trimming cut 0 bases from V and 5 bases from J; bases unmatched to any gene: 5. The CDR3 loop is CASSLAPGQGAYGYTF. CDR3 DNA sequence: TGTGCCAGCAGCTTGGCCCCGGGACAGGGGGCTTATGGCTACACCTTC.

The genes are TRBV28 and TRBJ2-2; the D is unclear. Germline CDR1 and CDR2: MDHEN and SYDVKM. Trimming removed 2 bases at V and 4 bases at J, with 14 bases between. This CDR3 spans 16 amino acids. CDR3: CASSLTTSGGTGELFF. Here the CDR3 DNA reads TGTGCCAGCAGTTTAACAACCTCAGGTGGCACCGGGGAGCTGTTTTTT. The variable domain in full, completed from reference TRBV28 and TRBJ2-2, reads DVKVTQSSRYLVKRTGEKVFLECVQDMDHENMFWYRQDPGLGLRLIYFSYDVKMKEKGDIPEGYSVSREKKERFSLILESASTNQTSMYLCASSLTTSGGTGELFFGEGSRLTVL.

In the case of this clone: Other DNA sequences of this sample code for an identical CDR3. The chain carries TRBV7-2 and TRBJ1-1; possibly TRBD1 for D (6 bases). The V and J ends lost 0 bases and 0 bases respectively, with 8 bases between them. This CDR3 spans 15 amino acids. Germline assignment: CDR1 SGHTA and CDR2 FQGNSA. The CDR3 loop reads CASSLAQGMNTEAFF. CDR3 sequence (DNA): TGTGCCAGCAGCTTAGCCCAGGGGATGAACACTGAAGCTTTCTTT.

The chain has TRBV7-2 and TRBJ1-2, with TRBD1 identical over 8 bases. The CDR3 length is 14 residues. V shed 2 bases, J shed 10 bases, and the junction held 9 bases outside the gene matches. CDR1 and CDR2 from the germline V gene are SGHTA and FQGNSA. The CDR3, as DNA: TGTGCCAGCAGCTTATTAAGGACAGGGAGAGACTACACCTTC. Its translation: CASSLLRTGRDYTF.